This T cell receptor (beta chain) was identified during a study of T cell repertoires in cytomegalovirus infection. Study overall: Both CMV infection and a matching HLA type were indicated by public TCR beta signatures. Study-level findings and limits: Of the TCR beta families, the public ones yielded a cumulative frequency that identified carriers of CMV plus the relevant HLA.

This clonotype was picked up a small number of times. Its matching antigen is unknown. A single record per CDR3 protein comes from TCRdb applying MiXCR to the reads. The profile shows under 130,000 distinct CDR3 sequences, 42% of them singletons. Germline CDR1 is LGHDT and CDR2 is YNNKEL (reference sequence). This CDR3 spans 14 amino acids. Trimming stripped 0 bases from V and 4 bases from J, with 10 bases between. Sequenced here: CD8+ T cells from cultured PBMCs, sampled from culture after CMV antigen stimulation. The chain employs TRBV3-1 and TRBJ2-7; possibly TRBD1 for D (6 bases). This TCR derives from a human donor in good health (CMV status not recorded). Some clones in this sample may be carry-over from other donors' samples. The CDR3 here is CASSQDGGGYEQYF. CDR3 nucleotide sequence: TGTGCCAGCAGCCAAGATGGGGGCGGTTACGAGCAGTACTTC.